This T cell receptor (beta chain) was found in a study of blood T cell repertoires in COVID-19. Whole-study context: Sites in the United States, Italy and Spain provided acute and convalescent COVID-19 samples. PBMCs, B-cell-depleted T cells, or T cells were the source of the cDNA or gDNA that made up the material.

Under the authors' procedure: Amplification of reference gene primers was used by the study to estimate nucleated cell counts. The assay was immunoSEQ multiplex PCR, and TCRdb's table has in-frame clones only and misses some. The D gene and trimming were derived from the DNA, and the V and J assignments and clone size from that table. The data contain 180,000 or so clones, about 90% of them singletons. This CDR3 is 12 amino acids long. The germline V gene has CDR1 SGHNT and CDR2 YYREEE (reference sequence). V was clipped by 4 bases and J by 8 bases, with 12 bases between them. This rearrangement joins TRBV5-4 to TRBJ1-2; D possibly corresponds to TRBD1 (5 bases). Material for sequencing was peripheral blood. The receptor was isolated from a man aged 35-49 years with active or convalescent COVID-19. The CDR3: CASSPGGGGYTF. CDR3 DNA sequence: TGTGCCAGCAGCCCCGGGGGAGGCGGCTACACCTTC.